The 5 T cell receptor beta chains presented below share a single source sample, sequenced in a study of T cell changes during pregnancy in multiple sclerosis. Profiling relied on immunoSEQ multiplex PCR, and the TCRdb table lists in-frame clones only, not all of them. The sample carries around 26,000 clones, approximately 90% recorded once. The sample consisted of CD4+ T cells from peripheral blood mononuclear cells, taken in the first trimester of pregnancy. Every receptor here comes from a female donor in good health, enrolled as a control in a pregnancy study.

The V call is TRBV5-4, the J call TRBJ2-2; perhaps TRBD1 as D (5 bases). With 5 bases removed from V and 4 bases from J, the gap between germline ends came to 15 bases. Germline CDR1 SGHNT, CDR2 YYREEE (reference sequence). CDR3 length: 15 amino acids. The CDR3 bases are TGTGCCAGCAGTACTCAGACAGTGTTCACCGGGGAGCTGTTTTTT. It encodes CASSTQTVFTGELFF. Combining the CDR3 with reference TRBV5-4 and TRBJ2-2 gives the whole variable domain ETGVTQSPTHLIKTRGQQVTLRCSSQSGHNTVSWYQQALGQGPQFIFQYYREEENGRGNFPPRFSGLQFPNYSSELNVNALELDDSALYLCASSTQTVFTGELFFGEGSRLTVL.

The chain links TRBV4-2 to TRBJ2-3; 10 bases map to TRBD2. From germline, CDR1 is LGHNA and CDR2 YNFKEQ. Germline trimming cut 0 bases from V and 5 bases from J; bases unmatched to any gene: 5. This CDR3 has 16 residues. The CDR3 DNA follows: TGTGCCAGCAGCCAAGATCTTTCTAGCGGGGGAGATACGCAGTATTTT. This codes for CASSQDLSSGGDTQYF.

V is TRBV5-1 and J is TRBJ1-3, with D hard to call. Germline V gene data show CDR1 as SGHRS and CDR2 as YFSETQ. Trimming stripped 0 bases from V and 3 bases from J, with 10 bases between. This CDR3 comprises 15 residues. CDR3: CASSLGATGGNTIYF. DNA of the CDR3: TGCGCCAGCAGCTTGGGAGCCACGGGTGGAAACACCATATATTTT.

The CDR3 nucleotides read TGTGCCAGCAGCGTATCTTCTAGCGGGGGGCTGTTAACCCAGTACTTC. Its protein product is CASSVSSSGGLLTQYF. The chain carries TRBV9 and TRBJ2-5; TRBD2 aligns across 11 bases. The CDR3 extends over 16 amino acids. CDR1 is SGDLS and CDR2 is YYNGEE in the germline V gene. V trimming: 1 base; J trimming: 8 bases; junction bases outside the gene matches: 10.

The chain joins TRBV10-3 to TRBJ1-1; D is ambiguous. This CDR3 region has 14 residues. The germline V gene has CDR1 ENHRY and CDR2 SYGVKD. As DNA, the CDR3 is TGTGCGATCGCTCCGGTCGGAGGGAACACTGAAGCTTTCTTT. Encoded protein: CAIAPVGGNTEAFF.